This TCR beta chain was recorded in a study of T cells in Graves' hyperthyroidism and ophthalmopathy. Whole-study findings and limits: A 13 V-J signature model discriminated ophthalmopathy versus stable hyperthyroidism. The majority of expanded thyroid clonotypes above 0.001 also appeared in blood. Before onset, ophthalmopathy was predicted by the model a median approximately 6.5 months earlier.

The source material, RNA transcripts, was used to amplify TCR beta CDR3 regions. The TCR CDR3 first-round RT-PCR relied on the HTBI primer set. TCRdb called the multiplex PCR reads again in MiXCR, with one record for every CDR3 protein. The sample contains hundreds of thousands of distinct CDR3 sequences, 45% of which appear only once. The germline V and J ends were trimmed by 3 bases and 4 bases, with 21 bases remaining between them. This CDR3 has 17 amino acids. The germline CDR1 and CDR2 sequences are SGHVT and SQSDAQ. Investigators excluded patients with uncontrolled infection, other autoimmune disease, pregnancy or lactation. The sample holds many counts of this clonotype. Antigen unknown.

Sequencing was done on a sample of peripheral blood or thyroid tissue (not recorded which). The V call is TRBV7-4, the J call TRBJ1-1; D is uncertain. The source of this sequence is an adult man with Graves' disease, either hyperthyroidism or ophthalmopathy (not recorded which). The CDR3 DNA reads as TGTGCCAGCAGCTTGACACCTACTTCTCCTCTGGGCACTGAAGCTTTCTTT. Translating gives CASSLTPTSPLGTEAFF. Based on the CDR3 plus reference TRBV7-4 and TRBJ1-1, the full variable domain is GAGVSQSPRYKVAKRGRDVALRCDSISGHVTLYWYRQTLGQGSEVLTYSQSDAQRDKSGRPSGRFSAERPERSVSTLKIQRTEQGDSAVYLCASSLTPTSPLGTEAFFGQGTRLTVV.